A single sample gave rise to the 6 T cell receptor beta chains below, sequenced in a study of blood T cell dynamics during melanoma immunotherapy. Data came from immunoSEQ multiplex PCR; TCRdb stores just in-frame clones and leaves some out. The table lists roughly 8,900 clones, 87% of them singletons. Time point denoted: week 3, after first cycle of checkpoint inhibitor. This material consisted of blood, taken from a patient treated with checkpoint blockade. These receptors all come from a human donor with melanoma.

This chain joins TRBV7-9 and TRBJ1-4, with TRBD1 as a possible D gene (6 bases). The V end was cut by 3 bases, the J end by 5 bases, with 10 bases between. The CDR3 runs 14 residues. Per the germline V gene, CDR1 is SEHNR and CDR2 is FQNEAQ (reference sequence). The CDR3 here is CASSLRGGNEKLFF. Here the CDR3 DNA reads TGTGCCAGCAGCTTGAGAGGGGGGAATGAAAAACTGTTTTTT.

This chain links TRBV28 with TRBJ1-1; D perhaps matches TRBD1 (5 bases). This CDR3 contains 15 residues. Trimming shortened V by 5 bases and J by 0 bases, and 13 bases separated the two germline ends. Germline V gene data show CDR1 as MDHEN and CDR2 as SYDVKM. CDR3 nucleotide sequence: TGTGCCAGCAGTCTTACAGGTCAGATGAACACTGAAGCTTTCTTT. Its protein is CASSLTGQMNTEAFF. The full variable domain, its missing parts supplied by reference TRBV28 and TRBJ1-1, is DVKVTQSSRYLVKRTGEKVFLECVQDMDHENMFWYRQDPGLGLRLIYFSYDVKMKEKGDIPEGYSVSREKKERFSLILESASTNQTSMYLCASSLTGQMNTEAFFGQGTRLTVV.

This sequence joins TRBV5-6 and TRBJ1-2, with TRBD1 identical over 8 bases. V was clipped by 4 bases and J by 4 bases; unmatched bases: 6. Germline V gene sequence: CDR1 SGHDT, CDR2 YYEEEE. This CDR3 region has 14 residues. This CDR3 reads CASSQDRGGYGYTF. The CDR3 nucleotides are TGTGCCAGCAGCCAAGACAGGGGTGGCTATGGCTACACCTTC.

This chain connects TRBV27 to TRBJ2-5; D unclear. Trimming shortened V by 2 bases and J by 0 bases, and 13 bases separated the two germline ends. CDR1 is MNHEY and CDR2 is SMNVEV in the germline V gene (reference sequence). The length of the CDR3 is 16 residues. The CDR3 sequence: CASSLEWRKYQETQYF. Here the CDR3 DNA reads TGTGCCAGCAGTTTAGAGTGGCGGAAGTACCAAGAGACCCAGTACTTC.

The V and J genes are TRBV6-1 and TRBJ1-3; D uncertain. Germline lookup yields CDR1 MNHNS and CDR2 SASEGT. This CDR3 has 17 residues. The V end lost 2 bases, the J end lost 0 bases, and 14 bases lay between the germline ends. The CDR3 region has the DNA TGTGCCAGCAGTGAACGCCGAGGGCCCCTCTCTGGAAACACCATATATTTT. It encodes CASSERRGPLSGNTIYF.

The CDR3 region is CSAWEGGGYTF. Written as DNA, the CDR3 is TGCAGTGCTTGGGAGGGGGGTGGCTACACCTTC. The V call is TRBV20-1, the J call TRBJ1-2; perhaps TRBD1 as D (6 bases). The CDR3 loop spans 11 amino acids. CDR1 is DFQATT and CDR2 is SNEGSKA in the germline V gene (reference sequence). Trimming took off 5 bases at V and 7 bases at J, with 11 bases between the two ends.